The entry below gives a single T cell receptor (beta chain) sequence along with its context. This record belongs to a study of shared clonotypes between healthy human individuals. TCRdb keeps only in-frame clones here, not all; method: immunoSEQ multiplex PCR. This sample has around 370,000 clones, with about 97% found just once. The CDR3 is made up of 16 amino acids. The J segment lost 2 bases and the V segment lost 4 bases, leaving 5 bases of the junction unmatched. Germline CDR1 MNHEY, CDR2 SVGAGI. The specimen sequenced was memory CD8+ T cells sorted from blood. Subset: CD45RO+ cells pooled with CCR7-negative TemRA cells. This receptor was obtained from a man aged 25-45 years in good health. V gene TRBV6-5 combines with J gene TRBJ2-1, with 10 bases aligning to TRBD2. The CDR3 protein is CASSSPTSGPYNEQFF. The CDR3 coding sequence is TGTGCCAGCAGTTCCCCGACTAGCGGGCCCTACAATGAGCAGTTCTTC.